This is a list of T cell receptor beta chains from one sample in a study of blood T cell repertoires in COVID-19. Here immunoSEQ multiplex PCR was the method, and the copy in TCRdb shows in-frame clones only, minus some. The data contain 300,000 to 350,000 clones, 90% of them singletons. The material sequenced was PBMCs or T cells enriched from blood (not recorded which). These receptor sequences come from a woman between 18 and 30 years old with acute COVID-19. CDR3s include the opening cysteine and the closing phenylalanine or tryptophan. D genes are given only for firm matches. Clone size is given for some rows only: seen once, a few or many times, or a class if the clone is expanded.

>TRBV3-1/TRBV3-2|TRBJ1-1|NA|NA
TGTGCCAGCAGCGCTTCGTTCCGGGACGGGGACATGAACACTGAAGCTTTCTTT
CASSASFRDGDMNTEAFF
>TRBV9|TRBJ1-5|NA|TRBD1
TGTGCCAGCAGCCCAGGGGGCGGCAATCAGCCCCAGCATTTT
CASSPGGGNQPQHF
>TRBV5-1|TRBJ2-3|NA|TRBD2
TGCGCCAGCAGCACCCGACTAGCGGGAGGGCCAGATACGCAGTATTTT
CASSTRLAGGPDTQYF
>TRBV9|TRBJ2-1|NA|TRBD1
TGTGCCAGCAGCGTAAACCGACAGGGGGCTCGGAATGAGCAGTTCTTC
CASSVNRQGARNEQFF
>TRBV29-1|TRBJ1-1|NA|NA
TGCAGCGTCGGGAGGGATACGAACACTGAAGCTTTCTTT
CSVGRDTNTEAFF
>TRBV3-1/TRBV3-2|TRBJ1-3|few|NA
TGTGCCAGCAGCCAAGATTCGGGTTCTGGAAACACCATATATTTT
CASSQDSGSGNTIYF
>TRBV5-1|TRBJ2-7|NA|TRBD2
TGCGCCAGCAGCTTGGGGGCGGGAGCATCCTACGAGCAGTACTTC
CASSLGAGASYEQYF
>TRBV30|TRBJ2-1|once|NA
TGTGCCTGGAGTTTCGGGACTCCCTACAATGAGCAGTTCTTC
CAWSFGTPYNEQFF
>TRBV7-9|TRBJ1-4|NA|TRBD1
TGTGCCAGCAGCCCCGGACAGGGAGATGAAAAACTGTTTTTT
CASSPGQGDEKLFF
>TRBV6-5|TRBJ1-2|NA|TRBD1
TGTGCCAGCAGTCCCACAGGGGAGGTTGGCTACACCTTC
CASSPTGEVGYTF
>TRBV27|TRBJ1-6|NA|NA
TGTGCCAGCAGTTTCCTAGACTGGCGTAATTCACCCCTCCACTTT
CASSFLDWRNSPLHF
>TRBV7-8|TRBJ2-1|NA|TRBD2
TGTGCCAGCAGCCCGCCCCTAGCGGGCGAGCAGTTCTTC
CASSPPLAGEQFF
>TRBV28|TRBJ1-1|once|NA
TGTGCCAGCGGCCCATCGGCCTCAGGGAACACTGAAGCTTTCTTT
CASGPSASGNTEAFF
>TRBV5-1|TRBJ1-2|NA|TRBD1
TGCGCCAGCAGCTTCCGAACACCCCAACAGGGGGCGCACTATGGCTACACCTTC
CASSFRTPQQGAHYGYTF
>TRBV2|TRBJ2-4|NA|TRBD1
TGTGCCAGCAGTACAGGGGAAACCAAAAACATTCAGTACTTC
CASSTGETKNIQYF
>TRBV9|TRBJ2-1|NA|TRBD2
TGTGCCAGCAGCGTCACGGGACTAGCGGCAAATGAGCAGTTCTTC
CASSVTGLAANEQFF
>TRBV9|TRBJ2-1|NA|TRBD2
TGTGCCAGCAGCGTCGTTGTAGCGGGTAAGGCCGATTCCTACAATGAGCAGTTCTTC
CASSVVVAGKADSYNEQFF
>TRBV11-2|TRBJ1-1|NA|TRBD1
TGTGCCAGCAGCTCCATGACAGGGGGCACTGAAGCTTTCTTT
CASSSMTGGTEAFF
>TRBV24-1|TRBJ2-1|NA|NA
TGTGCCACCAGTGATAAAATAACGAGCTCCTACAATGAGCAGTTCTTC
CATSDKITSSYNEQFF
>TRBV19|TRBJ1-6|NA|TRBD1
TGTGCCAGTCGTCACAAGCGGGACAGGGGGCCCGCTAATTCACCCCTCCACTTT
CASRHKRDRGPANSPLHF
>TRBV18|TRBJ2-7|NA|NA
TGTGCCAGCTCACCAACGAGCGGAGGCACCTACGAGCAGTACTTC
CASSPTSGGTYEQYF
>TRBV9|TRBJ2-5|NA|TRBD2
TGTGCCAGCAGCGTAGCTAGCGGGAGGTCCCAGGCGACCCAGTACTTC
CASSVASGRSQATQYF
>TRBV7-9|TRBJ2-5|NA|NA
TGTGCCAGCAGCTTAGGGCAGGGTGTGGAGACCCAGTACTTC
CASSLGQGVETQYF
>TRBV27|TRBJ1-5|NA|NA
TGTGCCAGCAGTTCCGGGAGCCCGACCCAAGATCAGCCCCAGCATTTT
CASSSGSPTQDQPQHF
>TRBV27|TRBJ1-5|NA|TRBD1
TGTGCCAGCAGTCCACGACAGGGCGGTCAGCCCCAGCATTTT
CASSPRQGGQPQHF